This paragraph covers one T cell receptor (beta chain) sequence. Its antigen is still unknown. Trimming pared 5 bases from V and 1 base from J, leaving 18 bases between. The CDR3 totals 17 residues. The V gene's germline CDR1 is SGHNT and CDR2 YENEEA. Enrolled patients, whose metastatic non-small-cell lung cancer was chemo-refractory, received focal radiation plus CTLA-4 blockade with ipilimumab. These data come from a study of radiotherapy plus CTLA-4 blockade in lung cancer. Generated by immunoSEQ multiplex PCR, the TCRdb table keeps only in-frame clones and is missing some. Altogether 43,000 or so clones are present, around 72% being singletons, with the ten largest covering 3.5%. Findings and caveats of the study: Radiotherapy with ipilimumab was followed by blood expansion of tumor-derived clones. Reportedly, early blood T cell clone dynamics best predicted response, with interferon-beta.

The sequence was collected from a human donor with non-small cell lung cancer who had a complete response to radiotherapy plus ipilimumab. The genes are TRBV11-3 and TRBJ2-1; D possibly corresponds to TRBD2 (6 bases). The sequenced sample was peripheral blood, obtained from a patient treated with radiotherapy plus ipilimumab. The CDR3 is CASSAAGLPKSYNEQFF. The CDR3 DNA reads TGTGCCAGCAGCGCCGCTGGACTACCGAAATCCTACAATGAGCAGTTCTTC.